The 31 T cell receptor beta chains listed next were all sequenced from one sample in a study of CD4 T cells in relation to SARS-CoV-2 and coronaviruses. No cognate antigen is known for these TCRs. Profiling relied on immunoSEQ multiplex PCR, and the TCRdb table lists in-frame clones only, not all of them. This table has approximately 26,000 clones, around 67% appearing once. The unexposed donors gave CD4+ T cells in about 2010-2019, prior to COVID-19. After around nine days of culture, CD4+ T cells were isolated. Source material: CD4+ T cells from PBMCs, cultured in vitro. These receptors were obtained from a human donor in good health.

J is TRBJ2-2 and V is TRBV11-2; 13 nucleotides match TRBD2. The germline gives CDR1 SGHAT, CDR2 FQNNGV. Trimming took 8 bases from V and 3 from J; bases not matched to a gene: 15. The CDR3 has 19 residues. CDR3 sequence (DNA): TGTGCCAGCTTCCCCCGCACTAGCGGGGGGGTCGGGGACACCGGGGAGCTGTTTTTT. Its translation is CASFPRTSGGVGDTGELFF.

The chain combines TRBV9 with TRBJ1-5; D is undetermined. The germline V gene has CDR1 SGDLS and CDR2 YYNGEE. V lost 0 bases and J 3 bases, leaving 4 bases between the germline ends. This CDR3 has 13 amino acids. The CDR3 sequence: CASSVGLNQPQHF. CDR3 coding DNA: TGTGCCAGCAGCGTAGGTCTCAATCAGCCCCAGCATTTT.

This chain uses TRBV3-1 (or the pseudogene TRBV3-2) with TRBJ2-7; D remains ambiguous. Per germline, CDR1 LGHDT and CDR2 YNNKEL (reference sequence). V was trimmed by 1 base and J by 5 bases, leaving 3 bases between them. This CDR3 region has 11 residues. In DNA form, the CDR3 reads TGTGCCAGCAGCCAAGTCGACGAGCAGTACTTC. Its translation is CASSQVDEQYF.

V is TRBV19 and J is TRBJ1-2; TRBD1 matches at 7 bases. The CDR3 consists of 15 residues. Trimming cost V 10 bases and J 1 base; bases outside gene matches: 12. Germline V gene sequence: CDR1 LNHDA, CDR2 SQIVND (reference sequence). This CDR3 is CATSSLDRDNYGYTF. Here the CDR3 DNA reads TGTGCCACCAGTTCACTTGACAGGGATAACTATGGCTACACCTTC. The full variable domain, rest sourced from reference TRBV19 and TRBJ1-2, is DGGITQSPKYLFRKEGQNVTLSCEQNLNHDAMYWYRQDPGQGLRLIYYSQIVNDFQKGDIAEGYSVSREKKESFPLTVTSAQKNPTAFYLCATSSLDRDNYGYTFGSGTRLTVV.

This sequence joins TRBV6-6 and TRBJ1-2; unclear D gene. The CDR3 is 16 residues long. CDR1 is MNHNY, CDR2 SVGAGI, per germline (reference sequence). V was cut by 0 bases and J by 8 bases, with 19 bases left in between. This CDR3 reads CASSYSRGRTAEGYTF. The CDR3 nucleotides read TGTGCCAGCAGTTACTCTCGAGGTCGGACCGCAGAGGGCTACACCTTC.

This rearrangement joins TRBV19 to TRBJ2-3; D is possibly TRBD1 or TRBD2 (5 bases each). The CDR3 consists of 14 residues. V lost 3 bases to trimming and J lost 3 bases, with 10 bases between them. In germline, CDR1 is LNHDA, CDR2 SQIVND (reference sequence). CDR3 DNA: TGTGCCAGTAGTATTGGGACGAGAACAGATACGCAGTATTTT. It specifies CASSIGTRTDTQYF. The full variable domain, rest sourced from reference TRBV19 and TRBJ2-3, is DGGITQSPKYLFRKEGQNVTLSCEQNLNHDAMYWYRQDPGQGLRLIYYSQIVNDFQKGDIAEGYSVSREKKESFPLTVTSAQKNPTAFYLCASSIGTRTDTQYFGPGTRLTVL.

The chain links TRBV6-5 to TRBJ2-3, with D possibly TRBD1 on 6 matching bases. Germline V gives CDR1 MNHEY, CDR2 SVGAGI. The CDR3 totals 14 residues. The V end was cut by 6 bases, the J end by 3 bases, with 13 bases between. CDR3 in DNA: TGTGCCAGCAGGTCACAGGGTGGGACAGATACGCAGTATTTT. Encoded protein: CASRSQGGTDTQYF.

The chain carries TRBV7-9 and TRBJ2-7; D unclear. Looked up from germline, CDR1 is SEHNR and CDR2 is FQNEAQ (reference sequence). Trimming cost V 5 bases and J 2 bases, with 16 bases left between them. The CDR3 extends over 15 amino acids. As DNA, the CDR3 is TGTGCCAGCAGCGACGTTGGCCGGTTGGCCTACGAGCAGTACTTC. The encoded protein is CASSDVGRLAYEQYF. The entire variable domain, with the rest obtained from reference TRBV7-9 and TRBJ2-7, is as follows: DTGVSQNPRHKITKRGQNVTFRCDPISEHNRLYWYRQTLGQGPEFLTYFQNEAQLEKSRLLSDRFSAERPKGSFSTLEIQRTEQGDSAMYLCASSDVGRLAYEQYFGPGTRLTVT.

This sequence joins TRBV6-5 and TRBJ1-1; D not resolved. The CDR3 is 15 residues long. The V end was cut by 0 bases, the J end by 4 bases, with 12 bases between. From germline, CDR1 is MNHEY and CDR2 SVGAGI. The CDR3 DNA reads TGTGCCAGCAGTTACTCGAAACTCTCGGGCACTGAAGCTTTCTTT. Its translation is CASSYSKLSGTEAFF.

This rearrangement joins TRBV27 to TRBJ2-1; TRBD2 matches at 9 bases. The length of the CDR3 is 17 residues. In germline, CDR1 is MNHEY, CDR2 SMNVEV (reference sequence). Trimming removed 0 bases from V and 2 bases from J; junction bases left unmatched: 5. CDR3 region: CASSLSPSGITYNEQFF. The CDR3, as DNA: TGTGCCAGCAGTTTATCCCCTAGCGGGATAACCTACAATGAGCAGTTCTTC.

This clone turned up a few times. The genes are TRBV11-3 and TRBJ2-2, with 13 bases fitting TRBD2. V was clipped by 0 bases and J by 7 bases; unmatched bases: 2. The CDR3 consists of 16 residues. From germline, CDR1 is SGHNT and CDR2 YENEEA. In DNA, the CDR3 is TGTGCCAGCAGCTTAGAAGGACTAGCGGGAGTCGGGGAGCTGTTTTTT. This encodes CASSLEGLAGVGELFF. Full variable domain (outside the CDR3, taken from reference TRBV11-3 and TRBJ2-2): EAGVVQSPRYKIIEKKQPVAFWCNPISGHNTLYWYLQNLGQGPELLIRYENEEAVDDSQLPKDRFSAERLKGVDSTLKIQPAELGDSAVYLCASSLEGLAGVGELFFGEGSRLTVL.

The V gene is TRBV3-1 (or the pseudogene TRBV3-2), the J gene TRBJ2-3; 7 bases line up with TRBD1. V was clipped by 0 bases and J by 1 base; unmatched bases: 4. CDR1 and CDR2 (germline): LGHDT, YNNKEL (reference sequence). The CDR3 runs 16 residues. Written as DNA, the CDR3 is TGTGCCAGCAGCCAAGATCAAGGGGGCCGCACAGATACGCAGTATTTT. It codes for CASSQDQGGRTDTQYF.

This clone was counted once. V gene TRBV27 combines with J gene TRBJ1-2; a possible D gene is TRBD1 (6 bases). V was trimmed by 5 bases and J by 3 bases, leaving 10 bases between them. Germline loops: CDR1 MNHEY, CDR2 SMNVEV (reference sequence). This CDR3 is 13 amino acids long. CDR3 nucleotide sequence: TGTGCCAGCAGTCGAGGGGGGGACTATGGCTACACCTTC. Amino acid sequence: CASSRGGDYGYTF.

This chain links TRBV7-9 with TRBJ2-4, with D perhaps TRBD1 (8 bases). Deletions cut 5 bases from V and 1 base from J, with 12 bases between. The CDR3 consists of 15 residues. CDR1 is SEHNR and CDR2 is FQNEAQ in the germline V gene (reference sequence). Written as DNA, the CDR3 is TGTGCCAGCAGCGGACAGGGAGGGGCCAAAAACATTCAGTACTTC. As protein: CASSGQGGAKNIQYF.

The chain links TRBV18 to TRBJ2-3, with 7 bases fitting TRBD1. Germline CDR1 is KGHSH and CDR2 is LQKENI. CDR3 length: 16 residues. J lost 2 bases, V lost 3 bases, and 8 bases had no gene match. The CDR3 DNA sequence: TGTGCCAGCTCACCGACGGTAGGGGGCCTCACAGATACGCAGTATTTT. Translation: CASSPTVGGLTDTQYF.

The rearrangement links TRBV19 to TRBJ2-3; 10 positions match TRBD2. This CDR3 is built from 17 residues. CDR1 and CDR2 (germline): LNHDA, SQIVND (reference sequence). V gave up 3 bases and J gave up 2 bases; unmatched junction bases: 8. CDR3 protein: CASSILQGLADTDTQYF. CDR3 coding DNA: TGTGCCAGTAGTATTCTCCAAGGACTAGCGGACACAGATACGCAGTATTTT.

This rearrangement joins TRBV3-1 (or the pseudogene TRBV3-2) to TRBJ2-7, with D unresolved. The germline CDR1 and CDR2 sequences are LGHDT and YNNKEL (reference sequence). Trimming pared 0 bases from V and 10 bases from J, leaving 10 bases between. This CDR3 is 12 amino acids long. CDR3 loop: CASSQDRQHQYF. In DNA form, the CDR3 reads TGTGCCAGCAGCCAAGATCGGCAGCATCAGTACTTC.

V usage is TRBV4-1 and J usage is TRBJ2-6; D gene unclear. V lost 1 base to trimming and J lost 8 bases, with 6 bases between them. This CDR3 region has 13 residues. Germline assignment: CDR1 MGHRA and CDR2 YSYEKL. CDR3 loop: CASSQGQTNVLTF. CDR3 coding DNA: TGCGCCAGCAGCCAAGGGCAGACCAACGTCCTGACTTTC.

J is TRBJ2-7 and V is TRBV29-1; D is uncertain. Germline V gene data show CDR1 as SQVTM and CDR2 as ANQGSEA. V was clipped by 7 bases and J by 4 bases, with 11 bases between them. This CDR3 comprises 11 residues. The CDR3 DNA is TGCAGCGCCTCCAGTGGGTACGAGCAGTACTTC. This sequence encodes CSASSGYEQYF.

The chain joins TRBV6-2 or TRBV6-3 to TRBJ1-5; D is perhaps TRBD1 (5 bases). The V end lost 0 bases, the J end lost 3 bases, and 12 bases lay between the germline ends. Germline CDR1 is MNHEY and CDR2 is SVGEGT. CDR3 length: 16 amino acids. CDR3 amino acids: CASSYSWGRSNQPQHF. For the CDR3, the DNA is TGTGCCAGCAGTTACTCGTGGGGGAGATCCAATCAGCCCCAGCATTTT.

The chain employs TRBV7-2 and TRBJ1-6; unclear D gene. CDR1 is SGHTA, CDR2 FQGNSA, per germline. V was clipped by 5 bases and J by 14 bases, with 19 bases between them. This CDR3 is 14 amino acids long. The CDR3: CASSVNLGDLTLHF. Written as DNA, the CDR3 is TGTGCCAGCAGCGTGAACCTGGGCGATCTTACCCTCCACTTT.

The gene calls are TRBV30 and TRBJ1-4; D is unresolved. This CDR3 contains 13 residues. Trimming removed 0 bases at V and 5 bases at J, with 7 bases between. Germline values: CDR1 GTSNPN, CDR2 SVGIG (reference sequence). This CDR3 reads CAWSVPGNEKLFF. Here the CDR3 DNA reads TGTGCCTGGAGTGTTCCGGGAAATGAAAAACTGTTTTTT. The entire variable domain, with the rest obtained from reference TRBV30 and TRBJ1-4, is as follows: SQTIHQWPATLVQPVGSPLSLECTVEGTSNPNLYWYRQAAGRGLQLLFYSVGIGQISSEVPQNLSASRPQDRQFILSSKKLLLSDSGFYLCAWSVPGNEKLFFGSGTQLSVL.

The chain is built from TRBV6-2 or TRBV6-3 and TRBJ1-1, with D uncertain. V lost 0 bases and J lost 7, with 9 bases in between. The CDR3 is 13 residues long. Germline V gene sequence: CDR1 MNHEY, CDR2 SVGEGT. CDR3 DNA sequence: TGTGCCAGCAGTTACTCGCACACCTATGAAGCTTTCTTT. Amino acids: CASSYSHTYEAFF.

This clone was counted once. The chain combines TRBV5-4 with TRBJ2-3; 14 nucleotides agree with TRBD2. CDR1 and CDR2 from the germline V gene are SGHNT and YYREEE (reference sequence). There are 17 residues in the CDR3. J was trimmed by 2 bases and V by 4 bases; bases with no gene match: 6. This CDR3 reads CASSTGTSGSVTDTQYF. CDR3 nucleotide sequence: TGTGCCAGCAGCACCGGGACTAGCGGGAGTGTCACAGATACGCAGTATTTT. The complete variable domain, with remaining parts taken from reference TRBV5-4 and TRBJ2-3, reads ETGVTQSPTHLIKTRGQQVTLRCSSQSGHNTVSWYQQALGQGPQFIFQYYREEENGRGNFPPRFSGLQFPNYSSELNVNALELDDSALYLCASSTGTSGSVTDTQYFGPGTRLTVL.

This clone appeared a single time. The chain employs TRBV12-3 or TRBV12-4 and TRBJ1-5; TRBD1 is a possible D gene (6 bases). This CDR3 has 11 residues. Trimming took off 4 bases at V and 9 bases at J, with 7 bases between the two ends. CDR3 bases: TGTGCCAGCAGTTGGGGGCGGCCCCAGCATTTT. It translates to CASSWGRPQHF.

The J gene is TRBJ1-4, the V gene TRBV2, with 8 bases aligning to TRBD1. The germline V gene has CDR1 SNHLY and CDR2 FYNNEI. CDR3 length equals 16 residues. V lost 5 bases and J lost 4; bases outside the gene matches: 9. The CDR3 DNA reads as TGTGCCAGCAGTCGGGCAGGGGGCGCGGGTAATGAAAAACTGTTTTTT. This encodes CASSRAGGAGNEKLFF.

The V and J genes are TRBV5-1 and TRBJ2-1; D possibly corresponds to TRBD1 (6 bases). This CDR3 region has 14 residues. The V end lost 3 bases, the J end lost 9 bases, and 16 bases lay between the germline ends. Germline values: CDR1 SGHRS, CDR2 YFSETQ. The CDR3 DNA follows: TGCGCCAGCAGCTCCATTACAGGGTCTGGTGAGCAGTTCTTC. Amino acids: CASSSITGSGEQFF.

This clone came up once. This chain connects TRBV12-3 or TRBV12-4 to TRBJ2-5, with D perhaps TRBD2 (5 bases). The V gene lost 1 base and the J gene lost 4 bases, with 7 bases spanning the gap. The CDR3 spans 13 residues. CDR3 region: CASSLVLGETQYF. CDR3 in DNA: TGTGCCAGCAGTTTAGTACTAGGAGAGACCCAGTACTTC.

This chain joins TRBV2 and TRBJ2-1; 9 nucleotides agree with TRBD1. With 6 bases clipped from V and 4 bases from J, the junction kept 7 bases outside the gene matches. Germline V CDR1 and CDR2: SNHLY, FYNNEI. This CDR3 comprises 15 residues. CDR3 DNA: TGTGCCAGCAGCGTCTCCGGGACAGGGTACAATGAGCAGTTCTTC. Its protein is CASSVSGTGYNEQFF. Drawing the rest from reference TRBV2 and TRBJ2-1, the complete variable domain is EPEVTQTPSHQVTQMGQEVILRCVPISNHLYFYWYRQILGQKVEFLVSFYNNEISEKSEIFDDQFSVERPDGSNFTLKIRSTKLEDSAMYFCASSVSGTGYNEQFFGPGTRLTVL.

The chain couples TRBV6-6 to TRBJ2-7; weak D call: TRBD2 (7 bases). There are 15 residues in the CDR3. Looked up from germline, CDR1 is MNHNY and CDR2 is SVGAGI (reference sequence). V shed 2 bases and J shed 1 base, with 12 bases lying between them. CDR3 in amino acids: CASSYGGDKSYEQYF. In DNA form, the CDR3 reads TGTGCCAGCAGTTACGGGGGGGACAAGTCCTACGAGCAGTACTTC.

This clone was seen once. The chain is built from TRBV18 and TRBJ1-2, with D unclear. V lost 2 bases to trimming and J lost 4 bases, with 17 bases between them. CDR3 size: 16 residues. From germline, CDR1 is KGHSH and CDR2 LQKENI. The CDR3 DNA reads as TGTGCCAGCTCACCAGCGAGCCGGGATGGTATCTATGGCTACACCTTC. Protein product: CASSPASRDGIYGYTF.